This T cell receptor (beta chain) was captured by sequencing in a study of cytomegalovirus exposure and HLA in healthy donors. The study's findings and limits: TRBV6-2, TRBV6-3 and other indistinguishable V segments were excluded.

This PCR relied on a set of 60 Vbeta primers and 13 Jbeta primers. Repertoires were generated with immunoSEQ multiplex PCR, while TCRdb's copy carries only in-frame clones and drops some. This table has under 250,000 clones, around 83% appearing once. Details on this clone: Its antigen is currently unknown.

The CDR3 length is 13 residues. Germline CDR1 reads LNHDA; CDR2 reads SQIVND (reference sequence). V gave up 5 bases and J gave up 4 bases; unmatched junction bases: 4. The chain joins TRBV19 to TRBJ1-1, with 7 bases lining up with TRBD1. The clonotype was recovered from a woman between 45 and 60 years old in good health and CMV-seropositive. The specimen sequenced was PBMCs. The CDR3 nucleotides are TGTGCCAGTAGTGGACAGGTAGGCACTGAAGCTTTCTTT. Translating it yields CASSGQVGTEAFF. Full variable domain (remainder filled in from reference TRBV19 and TRBJ1-1): DGGITQSPKYLFRKEGQNVTLSCEQNLNHDAMYWYRQDPGQGLRLIYYSQIVNDFQKGDIAEGYSVSREKKESFPLTVTSAQKNPTAFYLCASSGQVGTEAFFGQGTRLTVV.